One sample yielded the 3 T cell receptor beta chains listed below, sequenced in a study of T cells in Graves' hyperthyroidism and ophthalmopathy. What was amplified from RNA transcripts were TCR beta CDR3 regions. The HTBI primer set served for first-round RT-PCR of the TCR CDR3. Using its own MiXCR run on the multiplex PCR reads, TCRdb lists one record per CDR3 protein. The repertoire includes about 610,000 distinct CDR3 sequences, approximately 15% of them detected once, and roughly 3.3% sits in the top ten. Material: blood. The receptors here all came from a woman in her thirties or forties with Graves' ophthalmopathy.

V is TRBV20-1 and J is TRBJ1-2; a possible D gene is TRBD1 (6 bases). The CDR3 spans 13 residues. Germline lookup yields CDR1 DFQATT and CDR2 SNEGSKA (reference sequence). The V gene lost 6 bases and the J gene lost 5 bases, with 16 bases spanning the gap. The CDR3 region has the DNA TGCAGTGCGACACCCGACGGGACATATGGCTACACCTTC. This codes for CSATPDGTYGYTF.

The J gene is TRBJ1-2, the V gene TRBV12-3 or TRBV12-4; D is perhaps TRBD1 (5 bases). This CDR3 is built from 14 residues. Trimming took 0 bases from V and 8 from J, leaving 13 bases between them. CDR3 nucleotides: TGTGCCAGCAGTTTAGCAGGGGCAGGGAACGGCTACACCTTC. This encodes CASSLAGAGNGYTF.

A word on this clonotype: A much larger clone lies one base from this, so it may be a read error. The chain uses TRBV5-6 and TRBJ1-6; D unresolved. With 3 bases removed from V and 6 bases from J, the gap between germline ends came to 16 bases. The CDR3 spans 16 residues. Germline V CDR1 and CDR2: SGHDT, YYEEEE. CDR3 nucleotides: TGTGCCAGCAGCTCGGGTTCCGCTGGCACTAATTCACCCCTCCACTTT. Translating it yields CASSSGSAGTNSPLHF. The variable domain in full, completed from reference TRBV5-6 and TRBJ1-6, reads DAGVTQSPTHLIKTRGQQVTLRCSPKSGHDTVSWYQQALGQGPQFIFQYYEEEERQRGNFPDRFSGHQFPNYSSELNVNALLLGDSALYLCASSSGSAGTNSPLHFGNGTRLTVT.